Listed here are 15 T cell receptor beta chains from one sample, sequenced in a study of OX40 agonist ivuxolimab in advanced cancers. Profiled with immunoSEQ multiplex PCR; TCRdb holds only in-frame clones, not every one. The sample lists some 37,000 clones; more than 70% were seen once. The sample in question was CD4+ or CD8+ T cells sorted from blood, obtained in a trial of the OX40 agonist ivuxolimab. Receptors were obtained from an adult with an advanced solid tumor such as melanoma, head and neck, liver or kidney cancer.

The chain has TRBV7-9 and TRBJ2-1; D uncertain. Germline V gives CDR1 SEHNR, CDR2 FQNEAQ (reference sequence). Trimming took 10 bases from V and 4 from J, leaving 14 bases between them. The CDR3 consists of 13 residues. The CDR3 is CAMLSTSYNEQFF. Written as DNA, the CDR3 is TGTGCCATGTTAAGCACGTCGTACAATGAGCAGTTCTTC.

The chain recombines TRBV28 with TRBJ1-4; 8 bases map to TRBD1. CDR1 is MDHEN, CDR2 SYDVKM, per germline. The CDR3 length is 16 residues. Trimming removed 3 bases from V and 7 bases from J; junction bases left unmatched: 10. CDR3 coding DNA: TGTGCCAGCAGTTTCCGTTTTACAGGGGGAGTTGAAAAACTGTTTTTT. Its translation: CASSFRFTGGVEKLFF.

The J gene is TRBJ2-5, the V gene TRBV19, with a possible D match to TRBD1 (5 bases). V lost 1 base, J lost 5 bases, and 14 bases lay in between. Germline CDR1 and CDR2: LNHDA and SQIVND (reference sequence). CDR3 size: 15 residues. CDR3 coding DNA: TGTGCCAGTAGTATAGCAGCAGGGCTCCTGGAGACCCAGTACTTC. Protein: CASSIAAGLLETQYF.

Notes on this clone: Compared with germline, one end of the junction differs, possibly owing to a read error. The chain employs TRBV7-8 and TRBJ2-7, with 7 bases identical to TRBD1. The length of the CDR3 is 13 residues. From germline, CDR1 is SGHVS and CDR2 FQNEAQ. The CDR3 coding sequence is TGTGCCAGCAGCTTAGACGATGACAGGGAGAATCACTTC. Translation gives CASSLDDDRENHF. Supplemented by reference TRBV7-8 and TRBJ2-7, the full variable domain reads GAGVSQSPRYKVAKRGQDVALRCDPISGHVSLFWYQQALGQGPEFLTYFQNEAQLDKSGLPSDRFFAERPEGSVSTLKIQRTQQEDSAVYLCASSLDDDRENHFGPGTRLTVT.

Here the CDR3 reads CASAWGTNQPQHF. The CDR3 DNA follows: TGTGCCAGTGCCTGGGGGACAAATCAGCCCCAGCATTTT. This rearrangement joins TRBV19 to TRBJ1-5; D might be TRBD1 (6 bases). This CDR3 comprises 13 residues. Per the germline V gene, CDR1 is LNHDA and CDR2 is SQIVND (reference sequence). V shed 8 bases and J shed 4 bases, with 12 bases lying between them.

The gene calls are TRBV28 and TRBJ2-5, with 9 bases matching TRBD2. Germline CDR1 is MDHEN and CDR2 is SYDVKM. The CDR3 spans 13 residues. V lost 6 bases to trimming and J lost 3 bases; unmatched junction nucleotides: 2. The CDR3 DNA reads TGTGCCAGCAGGATAGCGGGAGAAGAGACCCAGTACTTC. The encoded protein is CASRIAGEETQYF.

The genes are TRBV11-2 and TRBJ2-1; 9 bases agree with TRBD2. The germline gives CDR1 SGHAT, CDR2 FQNNGV. V lost 1 base to trimming and J lost 3 bases; unmatched junction nucleotides: 7. This CDR3 has 17 residues. The CDR3 region has the DNA TGTGCCAGCAGCTTAGGCGGGGTAGCGGGGGTCTACAATGAGCAGTTCTTC. This encodes CASSLGGVAGVYNEQFF.

The gene calls are TRBV19 and TRBJ1-1; 7 bases match TRBD1. V lost 3 bases and J lost 5; bases outside the gene matches: 6. Germline assignment: CDR1 LNHDA and CDR2 SQIVND (reference sequence). The CDR3 runs to 14 residues. The CDR3 loop is CASSIQGGWTEAFF. DNA of the CDR3: TGTGCCAGTAGTATTCAGGGGGGATGGACTGAAGCTTTCTTT. Based on the CDR3 plus reference TRBV19 and TRBJ1-1, the full variable domain is DGGITQSPKYLFRKEGQNVTLSCEQNLNHDAMYWYRQDPGQGLRLIYYSQIVNDFQKGDIAEGYSVSREKKESFPLTVTSAQKNPTAFYLCASSIQGGWTEAFFGQGTRLTVV.

The CDR3, as DNA: TGTGCCAGCAGTTTAACCCTTTGGCAGGGAGACGAGCAGTACTTC. Its protein is CASSLTLWQGDEQYF. J is TRBJ2-7 and V is TRBV28, with D possibly being TRBD1 or TRBD2 (5 bases each). Germline lookup yields CDR1 MDHEN and CDR2 SYDVKM. This CDR3 region has 15 residues. Deletions cut 2 bases from V and 5 bases from J, with 16 bases between.

The rearrangement joins TRBV23-1 to TRBJ2-3, with 10 bases identical to TRBD1. TRBV23-1 is treated as an ORF (open reading frame) with a function not yet certain. Unmatched junction bases numbered 2, after V lost 0 bases and J lost 2 bases. This CDR3 is 16 amino acids long. CDR3 amino acids: CASSQSDRGYTDTQYF. The CDR3 nucleotides read TGCGCCAGCAGTCAATCGGACAGGGGGTACACAGATACGCAGTATTTT.

V is TRBV4-3 and J is TRBJ1-2, with D unresolved. The CDR3 has 14 amino acids. Between the trimmed V and J ends, which lost 4 bases and 5 bases, there was a span of 14 bases. Germline CDR1 and CDR2: LGHNA and YSLEER. CDR3 in amino acids: CASSPSPWGYGYTF. CDR3 in DNA: TGCGCCAGCAGCCCCTCCCCGTGGGGTTATGGCTACACCTTC.

The V gene is TRBV9, the J gene TRBJ2-2; maybe TRBD2 (5 bases). In germline, CDR1 is SGDLS, CDR2 YYNGEE. The CDR3 consists of 14 residues. Trimming took 0 bases from V and 6 from J, leaving 9 bases between them. The CDR3, as DNA: TGTGCCAGCAGCGTAGTCTCCGGGGCCGGGGAGCTGTTTTTT. Translated, it gives CASSVVSGAGELFF. Full variable domain (outside the CDR3, taken from reference TRBV9 and TRBJ2-2): DSGVTQTPKHLITATGQRVTLRCSPRSGDLSVYWYQQSLDQGLQFLIQYYNGEERAKGNILERFSAQQFPDLHSELNLSSLELGDSALYFCASSVVSGAGELFFGEGSRLTVL.

The rearrangement uses TRBV7-9 and TRBJ2-2; the D gene is possibly TRBD2 (7 bases). From germline, CDR1 is SEHNR and CDR2 FQNEAQ (reference sequence). Trimming removed 4 bases from V and 4 bases from J, with 13 bases in between. The CDR3 loop spans 15 amino acids. CDR3 nucleotides: TGTGCCAGCAGCTCAGCGGGACACCCCACCGGGGAGCTGTTTTTT. Its translation: CASSSAGHPTGELFF.

The chain joins TRBV7-9 to TRBJ2-7; D is unresolved. There are 14 residues in the CDR3. Trimming took off 5 bases at V and 0 bases at J, with 11 bases between the two ends. The germline V gene encodes CDR1 SEHNR and CDR2 FQNEAQ (reference sequence). The CDR3 sequence is CASSPPGPSYEQYF. The CDR3, as DNA: TGTGCCAGCAGCCCACCGGGTCCCTCCTACGAGCAGTACTTC.

The CDR3 region has the DNA TGTGCCAGCAGTTATTCACAGGGGCCCACCGGGGAGCTGTTTTTT. Translated, it gives CASSYSQGPTGELFF. The J gene is TRBJ2-2, the V gene TRBV6-5; 7 positions agree with TRBD1. V shed 3 bases and J 4 bases; nucleotides not matched to a gene: 5. The length of the CDR3 is 15 residues. CDR1 and CDR2 from the germline V gene are MNHEY and SVGAGI.